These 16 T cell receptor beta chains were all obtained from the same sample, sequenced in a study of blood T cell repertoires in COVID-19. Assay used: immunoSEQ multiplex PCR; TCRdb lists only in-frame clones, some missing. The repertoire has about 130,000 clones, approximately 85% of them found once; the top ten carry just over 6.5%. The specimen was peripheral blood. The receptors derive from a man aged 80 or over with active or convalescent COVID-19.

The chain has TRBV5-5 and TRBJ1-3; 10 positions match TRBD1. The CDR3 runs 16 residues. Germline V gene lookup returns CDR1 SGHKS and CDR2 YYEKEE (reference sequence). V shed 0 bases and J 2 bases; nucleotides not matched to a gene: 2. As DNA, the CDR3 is TGTGCCAGCAGCTTGGAGGGACAGGGGACTGGAAACACCATATATTTT. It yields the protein CASSLEGQGTGNTIYF.

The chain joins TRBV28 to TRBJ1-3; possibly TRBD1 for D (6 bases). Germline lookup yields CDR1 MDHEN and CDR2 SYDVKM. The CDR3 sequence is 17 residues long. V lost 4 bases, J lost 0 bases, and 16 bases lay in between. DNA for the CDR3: TGTGCCAGCAGTTCCCCCGGGACACCCACCTCTGGAAACACCATATATTTT. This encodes CASSSPGTPTSGNTIYF.

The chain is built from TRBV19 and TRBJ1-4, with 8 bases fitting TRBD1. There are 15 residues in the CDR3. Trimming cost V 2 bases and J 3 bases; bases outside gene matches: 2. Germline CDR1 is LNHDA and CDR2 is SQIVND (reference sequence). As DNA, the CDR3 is TGTGCCAGTAGTATAACGACAGGGGCTAATGAAAAACTGTTTTTT. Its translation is CASSITTGANEKLFF. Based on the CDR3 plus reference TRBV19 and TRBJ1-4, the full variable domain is DGGITQSPKYLFRKEGQNVTLSCEQNLNHDAMYWYRQDPGQGLRLIYYSQIVNDFQKGDIAEGYSVSREKKESFPLTVTSAQKNPTAFYLCASSITTGANEKLFFGSGTQLSVL.

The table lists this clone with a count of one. CDR3 protein: CASRAPWTGKTQYF. DNA for the CDR3: TGTGCCAGCAGAGCACCTTGGACAGGGAAGACCCAGTACTTC. The gene calls are TRBV6-5 and TRBJ2-5; 8 nucleotides agree with TRBD1. V was pared by 6 bases and J by 6 bases, with 9 bases of the junction left unmatched. Germline V gene sequence: CDR1 MNHEY, CDR2 SVGAGI. The CDR3 spans 14 residues.

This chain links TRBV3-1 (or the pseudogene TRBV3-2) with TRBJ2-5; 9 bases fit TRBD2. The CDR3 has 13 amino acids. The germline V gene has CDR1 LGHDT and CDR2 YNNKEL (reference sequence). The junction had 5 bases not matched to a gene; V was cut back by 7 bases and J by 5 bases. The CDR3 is CASNLAGSETQYF. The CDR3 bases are TGTGCCAGCAACCTAGCGGGGAGTGAGACCCAGTACTTC.

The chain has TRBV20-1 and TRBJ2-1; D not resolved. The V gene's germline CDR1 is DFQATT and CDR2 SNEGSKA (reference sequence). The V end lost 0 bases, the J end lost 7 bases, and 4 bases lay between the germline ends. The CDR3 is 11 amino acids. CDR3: CSARDHNEQFF. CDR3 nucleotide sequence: TGCAGTGCTAGAGACCATAATGAGCAGTTCTTC.

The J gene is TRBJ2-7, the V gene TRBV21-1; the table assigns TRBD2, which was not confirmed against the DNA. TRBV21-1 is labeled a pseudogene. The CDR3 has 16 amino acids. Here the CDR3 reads CASLRGNRPLSYEQYF. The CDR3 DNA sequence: TGTGCCAGCCTGAGAGGAAACCGACCGCTTTCCTACGAGCAGTACTTC.

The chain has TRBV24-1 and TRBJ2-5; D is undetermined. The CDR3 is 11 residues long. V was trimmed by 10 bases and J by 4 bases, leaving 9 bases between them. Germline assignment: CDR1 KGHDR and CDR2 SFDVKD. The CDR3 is CATEVGETQYF. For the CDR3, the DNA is TGTGCCACAGAGGTGGGAGAGACCCAGTACTTC.

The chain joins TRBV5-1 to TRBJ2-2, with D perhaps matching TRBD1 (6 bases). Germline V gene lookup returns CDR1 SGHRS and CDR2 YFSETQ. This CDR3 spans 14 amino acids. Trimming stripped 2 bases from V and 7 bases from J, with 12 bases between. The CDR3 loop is CASSLQGDNGELFF. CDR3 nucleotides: TGCGCCAGCAGCTTACAGGGAGATAACGGGGAGCTGTTTTTT.

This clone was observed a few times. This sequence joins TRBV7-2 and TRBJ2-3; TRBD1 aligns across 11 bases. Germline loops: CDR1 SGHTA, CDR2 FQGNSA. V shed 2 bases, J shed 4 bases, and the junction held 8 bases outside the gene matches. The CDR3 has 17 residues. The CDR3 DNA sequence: TGTGCCAGCAGCTTATTTCGGACAGGGGGCAAGGCAGATACGCAGTATTTT. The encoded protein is CASSLFRTGGKADTQYF.

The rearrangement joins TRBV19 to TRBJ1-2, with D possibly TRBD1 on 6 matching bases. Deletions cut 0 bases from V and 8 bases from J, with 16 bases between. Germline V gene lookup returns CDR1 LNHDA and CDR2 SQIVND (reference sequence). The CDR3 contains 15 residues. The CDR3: CASSIDYPRGEGYTF. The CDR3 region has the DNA TGTGCCAGTAGTATAGATTATCCCAGGGGAGAGGGCTACACCTTC.

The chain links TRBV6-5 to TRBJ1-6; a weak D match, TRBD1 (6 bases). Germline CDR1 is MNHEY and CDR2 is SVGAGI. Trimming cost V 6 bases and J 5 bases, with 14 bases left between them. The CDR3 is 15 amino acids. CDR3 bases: TGTGCCAGCAGCCCCCGGGACACCAATAATTCACCCCTCCACTTT. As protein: CASSPRDTNNSPLHF.

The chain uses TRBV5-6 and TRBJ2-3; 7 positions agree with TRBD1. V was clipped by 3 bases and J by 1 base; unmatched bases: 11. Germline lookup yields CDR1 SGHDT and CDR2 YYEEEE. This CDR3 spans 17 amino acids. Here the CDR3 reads CASSSITRGPGTDTQYF. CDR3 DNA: TGTGCCAGCAGCTCTATTACGAGGGGGCCGGGCACAGATACGCAGTATTTT.

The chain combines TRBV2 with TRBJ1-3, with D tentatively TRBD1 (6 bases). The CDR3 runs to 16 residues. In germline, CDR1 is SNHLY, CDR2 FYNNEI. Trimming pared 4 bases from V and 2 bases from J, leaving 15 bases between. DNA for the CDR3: TGTGCCAGCAGTGTTTTCCAGGGGTTAACTGGAAACACCATATATTTT. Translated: CASSVFQGLTGNTIYF.

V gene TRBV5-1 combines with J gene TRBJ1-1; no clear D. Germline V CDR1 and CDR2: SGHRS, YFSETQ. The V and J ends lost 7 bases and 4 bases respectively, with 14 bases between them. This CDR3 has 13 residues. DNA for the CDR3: TGCGCCAGCGGAGTTGGCGAGGTCACTGAAGCTTTCTTT. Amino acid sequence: CASGVGEVTEAFF.

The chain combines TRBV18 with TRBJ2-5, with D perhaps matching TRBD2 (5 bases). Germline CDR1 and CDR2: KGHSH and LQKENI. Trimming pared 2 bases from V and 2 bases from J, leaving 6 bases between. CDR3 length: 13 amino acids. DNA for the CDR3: TGTGCCAGCTCACCATCGGGACAAGAGACCCAGTACTTC. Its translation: CASSPSGQETQYF.